The 21 T cell receptor beta chains listed next were all sequenced from one sample in a study of T cell changes during pregnancy in multiple sclerosis. The table came from immunoSEQ multiplex PCR; TCRdb's copy has only in-frame clones and leaves some out. The sample holds about 50,000 clones, 92% seen once. The material was CD4+ T cells from peripheral blood mononuclear cells, obtained after pregnancy. The source is a female donor with multiple sclerosis, enrolled in a pregnancy study.

The chain employs TRBV9 and TRBJ2-3; TRBD2 matches 15 bases. Looked up from germline, CDR1 is SGDLS and CDR2 is YYNGEE. The CDR3 is made up of 20 amino acids. The V gene end was trimmed by 1 base and the J gene end by 2 bases; junction bases not matched to a gene: 11. The CDR3 region is CASSVWRTSGRAKLTDTQYF. In DNA, the CDR3 is TGTGCCAGCAGCGTATGGAGGACTAGCGGGAGGGCCAAACTCACAGATACGCAGTATTTT.

The V gene is TRBV7-9, the J gene TRBJ1-1; weak D call: TRBD1 (5 bases). Trimming cost V 2 bases and J 8 bases, with 15 bases left between them. Germline CDR1 is SEHNR and CDR2 is FQNEAQ (reference sequence). The CDR3 consists of 14 residues. The CDR3 coding sequence is TGTGCCAGCAGCTTACTTCGGACAAAATTAGAAGCTTTCTTT. This sequence encodes CASSLLRTKLEAFF.

The V and J genes are TRBV6-6 and TRBJ1-4; TRBD1 agrees at 8 bases. Trimming removed 2 bases from V and 8 bases from J; junction bases left unmatched: 4. The CDR3 is 14 residues long. The germline gives CDR1 MNHNY, CDR2 SVGAGI (reference sequence). CDR3 amino acids: CASSYSRGREKLFF. CDR3 DNA sequence: TGTGCCAGCAGTTACAGCAGGGGGCGGGAAAAACTGTTTTTT.

This clone was seen only once. This chain connects TRBV28 to TRBJ2-7; 7 positions match TRBD2. Germline V gene data show CDR1 as MDHEN and CDR2 as SYDVKM. The CDR3 contains 17 residues. J lost 7 bases, V lost 4 bases, and 19 bases had no gene match. CDR3 nucleotide sequence: TGTGCCAGCAGTTCCCCCCCCCGGGGGGATTTTAGGACGGAGCAGTACTTC. Translated, it gives CASSSPPRGDFRTEQYF.

V and J are TRBV28 and TRBJ1-1; TRBD1 might be the D (6 bases). The CDR3 loop spans 14 amino acids. Germline V gene sequence: CDR1 MDHEN, CDR2 SYDVKM. The ends were cut back, 8 bases at V and 4 bases at J, with 17 bases in the middle. The CDR3 spells CASYERGKGTEAFF. CDR3 nucleotide sequence: TGTGCCAGCTATGAGAGGGGGAAGGGCACTGAAGCTTTCTTT.

The chain recombines TRBV6-6 with TRBJ1-1, with D uncertain. The CDR3 consists of 13 residues. Germline loops: CDR1 MNHNY, CDR2 SVGAGI (reference sequence). Trimming took off 4 bases at V and 5 bases at J, with 11 bases between the two ends. The CDR3 region has the DNA TGTGCCAGCAGTTTTGACATACGTACTGAAGCTTTCTTT. Translation: CASSFDIRTEAFF.

The rearrangement uses TRBV4-1 and TRBJ2-6; possible D gene TRBD2, 5 bases. The CDR3 spans 17 residues. The germline CDR1 and CDR2 sequences are MGHRA and YSYEKL. The V end was cut by 0 bases, the J end by 0 bases, with 9 bases between. The CDR3: CASSQERRVSGANVLTF. The CDR3 region has the DNA TGCGCCAGCAGCCAAGAGAGGCGGGTCTCTGGGGCCAACGTCCTGACTTTC.

This clone was seen a few times. J is TRBJ2-7 and V is TRBV27, with a tentative D call TRBD2 (6 bases). V was trimmed by 5 bases and J by 2 bases, leaving 13 bases between them. CDR1 and CDR2 (germline): MNHEY, SMNVEV (reference sequence). There are 14 residues in the CDR3. The CDR3 protein is CASSLVGRPYEQYF. The CDR3 DNA reads as TGTGCCAGCAGTCTAGTAGGGAGGCCCTACGAGCAGTACTTC.

The CDR3: CASSQFQGAPTEQFF. The CDR3 bases are TGTGCCAGCAGCCAATTTCAAGGGGCCCCAACGGAGCAGTTCTTC. The V and J genes are TRBV14 and TRBJ2-1; TRBD1 is a possible D gene (5 bases). Trimming removed 2 bases at V and 10 bases at J, with 18 bases between. Germline V gene lookup returns CDR1 SGHDN and CDR2 FVKESK. This CDR3 has 15 amino acids.

The chain has TRBV30 and TRBJ2-1; D is perhaps TRBD2 (6 bases). This CDR3 comprises 14 residues. Per germline, CDR1 GTSNPN and CDR2 SVGIG (reference sequence). The V end was cut by 4 bases, the J end by 9 bases, with 19 bases between. CDR3 residues: CAWKTKEGLAEQFF. CDR3 in DNA: TGTGCCTGGAAAACCAAGGAGGGATTGGCTGAGCAGTTCTTC.

The chain joins TRBV7-9 to TRBJ2-1; 7 positions match TRBD1. CDR1 is SEHNR, CDR2 FQNEAQ, per germline (reference sequence). The V gene end was trimmed by 4 bases and the J gene end by 15 bases; junction bases not matched to a gene: 6. The length of the CDR3 is 11 residues. As DNA, the CDR3 is TGTGCCAGCAGCTCGGGACAGTTTACGTTCTTC. Its protein is CASSSGQFTFF. Drawing the rest from reference TRBV7-9 and TRBJ2-1, the complete variable domain is DTGVSQNPRHKITKRGQNVTFRCDPISEHNRLYWYRQTLGQGPEFLTYFQNEAQLEKSRLLSDRFSAERPKGSFSTLEIQRTEQGDSAMYLCASSSGQFTFFGPGTRLTVL.

This clone was seen once. This chain connects TRBV5-1 to TRBJ2-7; TRBD1 is a possible D gene (6 bases). The CDR3 has 14 residues. Trimming pared 4 bases from V and 3 bases from J, leaving 14 bases between. Germline lookup yields CDR1 SGHRS and CDR2 YFSETQ. The CDR3 nucleotides are TGCGCCAGCAGCCCGTCGGGACAAATCTACGAGCAGTACTTC. It specifies CASSPSGQIYEQYF.

This rearrangement joins TRBV4-2 to TRBJ2-3, with 11 bases fitting TRBD2. J was trimmed by 0 bases and V by 4 bases; bases with no gene match: 3. Germline V CDR1 and CDR2: LGHNA, YNFKEQ. The CDR3 loop spans 16 amino acids. CDR3 amino acids: CASSPRTSGSTDTQYF. The CDR3 DNA follows: TGTGCCAGCAGCCCCCGGACTAGCGGGAGCACAGATACGCAGTATTTT.

The chain links TRBV6-5 to TRBJ2-7; tentatively, D is TRBD1 (5 bases). Deletions cut 4 bases from V and 1 base from J, with 11 bases between. Per germline, CDR1 MNHEY and CDR2 SVGAGI. The CDR3 is 14 amino acids. This CDR3 is CASSFTPGSYEQYF. The CDR3 DNA is TGTGCCAGCAGTTTTACTCCAGGGTCCTACGAGCAGTACTTC.

The chain combines TRBV18 with TRBJ2-7, with TRBD2 as a possible D gene (6 bases). The CDR3 has 11 residues. Trimming removed 3 bases at V and 12 bases at J, with 12 bases between. CDR1 is KGHSH, CDR2 LQKENI, per germline. Here the CDR3 DNA reads TGTGCCAGCTCACCGGGAAGGGAGGTGTACTTC. Amino acids: CASSPGREVYF.

The gene calls are TRBV18 and TRBJ1-4; D gene ambiguous. V was trimmed by 3 bases and J by 2 bases, leaving 7 bases between them. The CDR3 runs 14 residues. Germline lookup yields CDR1 KGHSH and CDR2 LQKENI. CDR3 coding DNA: TGTGCCAGCTCACCGCCGGGGACTAATGAAAAACTGTTTTTT. Protein: CASSPPGTNEKLFF.

This rearrangement joins TRBV4-2 to TRBJ1-2; D is possibly TRBD1 (6 bases). The germline V and J ends were trimmed by 1 base and 6 bases, with 12 bases remaining between them. Germline V CDR1 and CDR2: LGHNA, YNFKEQ. This CDR3 spans 14 amino acids. The CDR3 coding sequence is TGTGCCAGCAGCCAAGGAAACAGGGAAAATGGCTACACCTTC. It codes for CASSQGNRENGYTF.

The count of this clone is one. The chain carries TRBV7-2 and TRBJ1-2, with D hard to call. This CDR3 spans 15 amino acids. The V and J ends lost 1 base and 1 base respectively, with 10 bases between them. CDR1 SGHTA and CDR2 FQGNSA come from the germline V gene. CDR3 region: CASSLGGPINYGYTF. The DNA of the CDR3 is TGTGCCAGCAGCTTAGGAGGCCCCATTAACTATGGCTACACCTTC.

The chain has TRBV18 and TRBJ1-4; no reliable D call. Trimming stripped 4 bases from V and 1 base from J, with 7 bases between. Germline V gives CDR1 KGHSH, CDR2 LQKENI. The CDR3 loop spans 14 amino acids. CDR3 sequence: CASSLTQTNEKLFF. CDR3 bases: TGTGCCAGCTCACTGACACAAACTAATGAAAAACTGTTTTTT.

The table lists this clone with a few counts. This chain connects TRBV13 to TRBJ1-4; tentatively, D is TRBD1 (6 bases). The V end lost 5 bases, the J end lost 5 bases, and 12 bases lay between the germline ends. The CDR3 runs to 14 residues. In germline, CDR1 is PRHDT, CDR2 FYEKMQ (reference sequence). The CDR3: CASSLTGPNEKLFF. The CDR3 DNA sequence: TGTGCCAGCAGCCTTACAGGGCCGAATGAAAAACTGTTTTTT.

A remark on this clone: Germline is not matched at one junction end, which may reflect a read error. The chain is built from TRBV27 and TRBJ1-1, with 10 positions matching TRBD1. CDR3 length equals 18 residues. Looked up from germline, CDR1 is MNHEY and CDR2 is SMNVEV (reference sequence). The CDR3 DNA reads as TGTGCCAGCAGTCCGATAACCGGGACAGGGGTTATGAATACTGAAGCTTTCTTT. Amino acid sequence: CASSPITGTGVMNTEAFF.